The present entry profiles one TCR beta chain with its context. These data originate in a study of blood T cell repertoires in COVID-19. Looking at the study overall: The origin of the acute and convalescent COVID-19 samples was the United States, Italy and Spain. T cells, B-cell-depleted T cells, or PBMCs provided the cDNA or gDNA that served as material.

Original processing notes: Amplification from reference gene primers served as the basis for estimated nucleated cell counts. Sequencing used immunoSEQ multiplex PCR; TCRdb keeps in-frame clones, though not all of them. V, J and clone size reflect that table, while D and trimming were determined from the DNA. The data contain hundreds of thousands of clones, roughly 89% of them singletons. CDR1 and CDR2 (germline): MDHEN, SYDVKM. Trimming took 8 bases from V and 0 from J, leaving 10 bases between them. The CDR3 spans 14 residues. The source of this sequence is a woman aged 30 to 39 with active or convalescent COVID-19. Sequenced material: peripheral blood. V is TRBV28 and J is TRBJ1-4; possible D gene TRBD1, 5 bases. The CDR3 spells CASGDSPTNEKLFF. CDR3 DNA: TGTGCCAGCGGTGACAGTCCAACTAATGAAAAACTGTTTTTT.